One and the same sample provided the 23 T cell receptor beta chains below, sequenced in a study of T cell responses to AZD1222 COVID-19 vaccine. Only in-frame clones appear in the TCRdb table, and some are missing; sequencing was by immunoSEQ multiplex PCR. Of about 110,000 clones listed, roughly 90% are singletons. This specimen was peripheral blood, taken on day 0 of MenACWY control vaccination. These receptors were collected from an adult in good health.

The chain combines TRBV7-3 with TRBJ2-2; 15 nucleotides align to TRBD2. The CDR3 is 19 residues long. V was clipped by 4 bases and J by 3 bases; unmatched bases: 9. Germline-derived CDR1 and CDR2 are SGHTA and FQGTGA. CDR3 sequence (DNA): TGTGCCAGCAGCTCCCGCGGGACTAGCGGGGGGCAAGACACCGGGGAGCTGTTTTTT. As protein: CASSSRGTSGGQDTGELFF.

The rearrangement links TRBV5-6 to TRBJ2-7; D is unclear. Trimming shortened V by 0 bases and J by 3 bases, and 10 bases separated the two germline ends. Germline assignment: CDR1 SGHDT and CDR2 YYEEEE. The CDR3 is made up of 14 amino acids. DNA for the CDR3: TGTGCCAGCAGCTTGGGGGTGCCAGTCTACGAGCAGTACTTC. This translates into CASSLGVPVYEQYF. The full variable domain, completed using reference TRBV5-6 and TRBJ2-7, is DAGVTQSPTHLIKTRGQQVTLRCSPKSGHDTVSWYQQALGQGPQFIFQYYEEEERQRGNFPDRFSGHQFPNYSSELNVNALLLGDSALYLCASSLGVPVYEQYFGPGTRLTVT.

This CDR3 reads CASSITVSGNTIYF. DNA for the CDR3: TGTGCCAGCAGCATTACAGTCTCTGGAAACACCATATATTTT. The chain is built from TRBV21-1 and TRBJ1-3; whether TRBD1, the table's D call, matches the DNA was not checked. TRBV21-1 is noted as a pseudogene. This CDR3 spans 14 amino acids.

The gene calls are TRBV5-6 and TRBJ2-5; D is perhaps TRBD1 or TRBD2 (5 bases each). The CDR3 extends over 15 amino acids. V lost 5 bases and J lost 2, with 16 bases in between. In germline, CDR1 is SGHDT, CDR2 YYEEEE. Written as DNA, the CDR3 is TGTGCCAGCAGTTCCCCCTCGGGGCAGCAAGAGACCCAGTACTTC. Translating it yields CASSSPSGQQETQYF.

V is TRBV30 and J is TRBJ2-7; D perhaps matches TRBD2 (5 bases). Trimming pared 4 bases from V and 5 bases from J, leaving 15 bases between. Germline loops: CDR1 GTSNPN, CDR2 SVGIG (reference sequence). The CDR3 consists of 13 residues. The CDR3 sequence is CAWKAAPRNEQYF. CDR3 nucleotide sequence: TGTGCCTGGAAAGCGGCCCCCAGGAACGAGCAGTACTTC. The full variable domain, its missing parts supplied by reference TRBV30 and TRBJ2-7, is SQTIHQWPATLVQPVGSPLSLECTVEGTSNPNLYWYRQAAGRGLQLLFYSVGIGQISSEVPQNLSASRPQDRQFILSSKKLLLSDSGFYLCAWKAAPRNEQYFGPGTRLTVT.

The chain links TRBV6-5 to TRBJ1-2; D call uncertain. Germline CDR1 is MNHEY and CDR2 is SVGAGI. The CDR3 covers 14 residues. V was pared by 5 bases and J by 3 bases, with 13 bases between. The CDR3 here is CASSPDRTYYGYTF. The CDR3, as DNA: TGTGCCAGCAGTCCCGACCGGACCTACTATGGCTACACCTTC.

The chain combines TRBV9 with TRBJ2-5, with 10 bases matching TRBD2. The germline gives CDR1 SGDLS, CDR2 YYNGEE. V gave up 2 bases and J gave up 2 bases; unmatched junction bases: 3. The CDR3 runs to 15 residues. As DNA, the CDR3 is TGTGCCAGCAGCGTCCTAGCGGGGGTTCAAGAGACCCAGTACTTC. This gives the protein CASSVLAGVQETQYF.

J is TRBJ1-2 and V is TRBV15, with D uncertain. The length of the CDR3 is 14 residues. The germline V and J ends were trimmed by 0 bases and 8 bases, with 13 bases remaining between them. The germline CDR1 and CDR2 sequences are LNHNV and YYDKDF (reference sequence). CDR3 in amino acids: CATSRDRAGWGYTF. The CDR3 DNA is TGTGCCACCAGCAGAGATCGTGCGGGGTGGGGCTACACCTTC.

V usage is TRBV14 and J usage is TRBJ2-5; no definite D call. Germline CDR1 and CDR2: SGHDN and FVKESK. V lost 4 bases and J 3 bases, leaving 9 bases between the germline ends. CDR3 length: 13 residues. CDR3 residues: CASSRAGKETQYF. CDR3 DNA: TGTGCCAGCAGCCGGGCTGGGAAAGAGACCCAGTACTTC.

The table lists this clone with a few counts. The rearrangement uses TRBV5-4 and TRBJ2-7, with 7 bases that match TRBD1. V shed 2 bases and J 2 bases; nucleotides not matched to a gene: 4. This CDR3 is 14 amino acids long. Germline V gives CDR1 SGHNT, CDR2 YYREEE (reference sequence). CDR3 bases: TGTGCCAGCAGCTTACAGGGGTCTACCTACGAGCAGTACTTC. As protein: CASSLQGSTYEQYF. Combining the CDR3 with reference TRBV5-4 and TRBJ2-7 gives the whole variable domain ETGVTQSPTHLIKTRGQQVTLRCSSQSGHNTVSWYQQALGQGPQFIFQYYREEENGRGNFPPRFSGLQFPNYSSELNVNALELDDSALYLCASSLQGSTYEQYFGPGTRLTVT.

The J gene is TRBJ1-6, the V gene TRBV19; D call uncertain. CDR1 is LNHDA, CDR2 SQIVND, per germline (reference sequence). The length of the CDR3 is 14 residues. The V end was cut by 1 base, the J end by 13 bases, with 14 bases between. In nucleotides, the CDR3 is TGTGCCAGTAGTATAGGTTCGGTGGCGTCGCCCCTCCACTTT. Translation gives CASSIGSVASPLHF.

This chain links TRBV20-1 with TRBJ1-1; D unclear. V was clipped by 2 bases and J by 3 bases, with 4 bases between them. This CDR3 contains 11 residues. CDR1 is DFQATT and CDR2 is SNEGSKA in the germline V gene (reference sequence). The CDR3 sequence: CSARWDTEAFF. The CDR3 DNA reads as TGCAGTGCTAGATGGGACACTGAAGCTTTCTTT.

The gene calls are TRBV9 and TRBJ2-2; maybe TRBD1 (5 bases). The V gene's germline CDR1 is SGDLS and CDR2 YYNGEE. CDR3 length: 17 amino acids. Trimming cost V 0 bases and J 2 bases, with 14 bases left between them. The CDR3 coding sequence is TGTGCCAGCAGCGTAGCTACGAACAGGAAAAACACCGGGGAGCTGTTTTTT. Amino acid sequence: CASSVATNRKNTGELFF.

This chain uses TRBV29-1 with TRBJ1-5; D unresolved. The CDR3 consists of 13 residues. Trimming took off 2 bases at V and 0 bases at J, with 5 bases between the two ends. Germline CDR1 is SQVTM and CDR2 is ANQGSEA. DNA for the CDR3: TGCAGCGTTGAATGGGATAGCAATCAGCCCCAGCATTTT. Translated, it gives CSVEWDSNQPQHF.

This clone was counted once. CDR3 residues: CASSEVNTEAFF. Written as DNA, the CDR3 is TGTGCCAGCAGTGAGGTGAACACTGAAGCTTTCTTT. The gene calls are TRBV25-1 and TRBJ1-1; D is undetermined. The germline CDR1 and CDR2 sequences are MGHDK and SYGVNS. CDR3 length equals 12 residues. Trimming left V 3 bases short and J 0 bases short, with 2 bases between. Full variable domain (outside the CDR3, taken from reference TRBV25-1 and TRBJ1-1): EADIYQTPRYLVIGTGKKITLECSQTMGHDKMYWYQQDPGMELHLIHYSYGVNSTEKGDLSSESTVSRIRTEHFPLTLESARPSHTSQYLCASSEVNTEAFFGQGTRLTVV.

The V call is TRBV3-1 (or the pseudogene TRBV3-2), the J call TRBJ1-2; D ambiguous. Trimming took off 4 bases at V and 4 bases at J, with 16 bases between the two ends. CDR1 and CDR2 (germline): LGHDT, YNNKEL (reference sequence). The CDR3 covers 15 residues. The DNA of the CDR3 is TGTGCCAGCAGCCGAGGCCGGGAAACGGGCTATGGCTACACCTTC. This sequence encodes CASSRGRETGYGYTF.

The J gene is TRBJ2-2, the V gene TRBV12-3 or TRBV12-4, with a weak D call TRBD1 (5 bases). V lost 4 bases and J lost 5, with 8 bases in between. The CDR3 has 13 amino acids. The CDR3 sequence is CASSSGWTGELFF. For the CDR3, the DNA is TGTGCCAGCAGTTCAGGGTGGACCGGGGAGCTGTTTTTT.

The sample holds one count of this clone. V and J are TRBV6-5 and TRBJ2-2, with TRBD1 matching 8 bases. CDR1 MNHEY and CDR2 SVGAGI come from the germline V gene. With V trimmed by 4 bases and J by 7 bases, 11 bases remained unmatched. This CDR3 is built from 16 residues. This CDR3 is CASSFARTGPHGELFF. DNA for the CDR3: TGTGCCAGCAGTTTCGCTCGGACAGGGCCCCACGGGGAGCTGTTTTTT.

V and J are TRBV5-6 and TRBJ1-2; D uncertain. CDR3 length equals 16 residues. The V and J ends lost 1 base and 1 base respectively, with 14 bases between them. Germline CDR1 SGHDT, CDR2 YYEEEE. As DNA, the CDR3 is TGTGCCAGCAGCTTGTCCTTCGGGCGGGGTAACTATGGCTACACCTTC. Protein sequence: CASSLSFGRGNYGYTF.

For the CDR3, the DNA is TGTGCCAGCAGTGACAGGGACTACGAGCAGTACTTC. Translating it yields CASSDRDYEQYF. The chain has TRBV6-4 and TRBJ2-7; D is ambiguous. The V gene's germline CDR1 is MRHNA and CDR2 SNTAGT. The V and J ends lost 2 bases and 3 bases respectively, with 5 bases between them. The CDR3 length is 12 residues.

The rearrangement joins TRBV27 to TRBJ2-7, with 10 nucleotides matching TRBD1. V was clipped by 3 bases and J by 6 bases; unmatched bases: 8. Germline V gene data show CDR1 as MNHEY and CDR2 as SMNVEV (reference sequence). The CDR3 length is 15 residues. CDR3 bases: TGTGCCAGCAGTTTTCTTAAGACAGGGGGCGGCGAGCAGTACTTC. Translation gives CASSFLKTGGGEQYF.

The V and J genes are TRBV5-1 and TRBJ1-1; 8 bases are shared with TRBD1. The germline CDR1 and CDR2 sequences are SGHRS and YFSETQ. V dropped 0 bases and J dropped 1; count of bases not matched to a gene: 5. The CDR3 runs to 16 residues. CDR3 bases: TGCGCCAGCAGCTTGGCAGGACAGGGTAGGAACACTGAAGCTTTCTTT. Its protein is CASSLAGQGRNTEAFF.

This rearrangement joins TRBV4-3 to TRBJ2-7; maybe TRBD2 (5 bases). The germline gives CDR1 LGHNA, CDR2 YSLEER. Trimming left V 5 bases short and J 0 bases short, with 20 bases between. The length of the CDR3 is 17 residues. CDR3 DNA: TGCGCCAGCAGCACACGAGGGTCGGGCCCCAACTCCTACGAGCAGTACTTC. This gives the protein CASSTRGSGPNSYEQYF.